This TCR beta chain was sequenced for a study of T cell repertoires in cytomegalovirus infection (dated 2019 in TCRdb). Study-wide context: The peptide stimulations were aimed at well-studied HLA-B-restricted epitopes as well as recently identified HLA-C-restricted CMV epitopes, whose presentation resists viral immunomodulation. Donor HLA type was relevant to the analysis, because carriage of CMV infection together with the matching HLA type was indicated by public TCR beta signatures.

Here is what the overall study found, with its caveats: The ex vivo response was dominated by HLA-C-restricted CMV-specific TCR beta clonotypes, which also provided the single most frequent clonotype in two of eight donors. In both this cohort and an independent approximately 400-donor cohort, the cumulative frequency of public TCR beta family members distinguished carriers of CMV infection plus the relevant HLA type.

The treatment or condition label of this sample denotes: in vitro stimulation with specific CMV peptide epitopes to enrich CMV-specific T cells. Details on this clonotype: This receptor's antigen is unknown. Base qualities are missing; no much larger clone stands one base away.

Germline trimming amounts to 1 base on V and 5 bases on J, with 11 as the count of junction bases outside the gene matches. The CDR3 has 17 amino acids, counting the end cysteine and phenylalanine. The retained sequence is limited to the CDR3, 51 bases, with the frame set at the first base. The CDR1 and CDR2 encoded by the germline V gene are SGHVS and FQNEAQ. Sequenced using an Illumina HiSeq 1500. In TCRdb, the public reads were trimmed at Q25 with fastp and aligned with MiXCR, with productive beta chains retained. A single entry per CDR3 protein holds the most common genes and DNA from its merged rows. The sample profile shows about 900,000 distinct CDR3 sequences; roughly 30% of them were found once. The ten largest clones take up around 15% of the sample.

This clonotype was obtained from a human donor in good health (CMV status not recorded). Some clones in this sample may be carry-over from other donors' samples. Rearrangement joined TRBV7-8 to TRBJ2-1, with 7 junctional bases fitting TRBD2. The sample here was cultured CD8+ T cells from PBMCs, taken from culture after CMV antigen stimulation. The CDR3 has the sequence CASSLGGGGVGNNEQFF. Here is the DNA: TGTGCCAGCAGCTTAGGCGGCGGGGGTGTAGGAAACAATGAGCAGTTCTTC.